Shown below are 4 T cell receptor beta chains from a single sample sequenced in a study of early stage breast cancer tumors. Libraries were prepared by immunoSEQ multiplex PCR; TCRdb keeps only in-frame clonotypes and omits some of them. The repertoire consists of 50,000 to 75,000 clones, with about 83% occurring once and the leading ten covering about 3.4%. Source material: blood. The source of these receptors is a person aged 30 to 39 with breast cancer.

V gene TRBV29-1 combines with J gene TRBJ1-2; 8 bases are shared with TRBD1. The ends lost 7 bases at V and 2 bases at J; junction bases unmatched: 3. The CDR3 is made up of 12 amino acids. Germline loops: CDR1 SQVTM, CDR2 ANQGSEA. The CDR3 DNA reads TGCAGCGGGGGACAGGAGAACTATGGCTACACCTTC. It encodes CSGGQENYGYTF.

The J gene is TRBJ1-2, the V gene TRBV7-2; no definite D call. Per germline, CDR1 SGHTA and CDR2 FQGNSA. Trimming pared 2 bases from V and 6 bases from J, leaving 7 bases between. This CDR3 comprises 12 residues. The CDR3 here is CASSLTSDGYTF. The CDR3 region has the DNA TGTGCCAGCAGCTTAACCTCCGATGGCTACACCTTC.

The rearrangement joins TRBV4-3 to TRBJ1-5, with 7 bases fitting TRBD1. The germline gives CDR1 LGHNA, CDR2 YSLEER. This CDR3 has 16 amino acids. V dropped 0 bases and J dropped 4; count of bases not matched to a gene: 6. The CDR3 region is CASSQDEGDRNQPQHF. CDR3 nucleotide sequence: TGCGCCAGCAGCCAAGACGAGGGGGACAGAAATCAGCCCCAGCATTTT.

The genes are TRBV15 and TRBJ1-2; TRBD1 might be the D (6 bases). Deletions cut 0 bases from V and 8 bases from J, with 19 bases between. Germline V lookup: CDR1 LNHNV, CDR2 YYDKDF (reference sequence). There are 16 residues in the CDR3. CDR3 DNA sequence: TGTGCCACCAGCAGAGACCTCCGGGACACGGCAAGAGGCTACACCTTC. This gives the protein CATSRDLRDTARGYTF.